This T cell receptor beta chain appears in the sequencing data of a study of T cell repertoires in cytomegalovirus infection (dated by TCRdb to about 2019). Context from the whole study: Because public TCR beta signatures pointed to carriage of CMV infection together with the matching HLA type, the HLA type of each donor mattered for the analysis.

Study-wide findings and limitations: In the ex vivo response, HLA-C-restricted CMV-specific TCR beta clonotypes were dominant, and in two of eight donors the single most frequent clonotype came from this HLA-C-restricted group. In both this cohort and an independent roughly 330-donor cohort, the cumulative frequency of public TCR beta family members distinguished carriers of CMV infection plus the relevant HLA type.

This clonotype was seen only a few times. It has no known antigen specificity. Base qualities are not at hand, and no much larger clone is one base apart. From a lookup of the germline V gene, CDR1 and CDR2 are MNHNS and SASEGT. V is trimmed back by 5 bases and J by 3 bases, and the junction contains 7 bases that no gene match accounts for. Including cysteine and phenylalanine, the CDR3 has 15 amino acids. Here the CDR3 DNA is all that survives: 45 bases in frame from base 1. Sequencing used an Illumina HiSeq 1500. TCRdb trimmed the raw reads at Q25, called clones with MiXCR and kept productive beta chains. Entries that share a CDR3 protein sequence are merged under the most common genes and DNA. The sample table holds roughly 250,000 distinct CDR3 sequences, of which 9% to 15% were seen once. The top ten constitute 1.5% to 2% of the sample.

The TCR originated in a human donor in good health (CMV status not recorded). Some clones in this sample may be carry-over from other donors' samples. The rearrangement joined TRBV6-1 to TRBJ1-1; 9 junctional bases match TRBD1. Source material: PBMCs. The nucleotide sequence is TGTGCCAGCAGTACACAGGGGGCCGGAGACACTGAAGCTTTCTTT. This is translated as CASSTQGAGDTEAFF.